The 21 T cell receptor beta chains below come from one sample, sequenced in a study of PD-L1 blockade in urothelial cancer. TCRdb keeps only in-frame clones here, not all; method: immunoSEQ multiplex PCR. The sample has around 62,000 clones; about nine tenths are singletons. The time point was: peripheral blood 6 weeks after treatment start. The material sequenced was PBMCs, taken around atezolizumab (anti-PD-L1) treatment. These receptors came from a man aged 55 to 70 with urothelial cancer.

The chain joins TRBV18 to TRBJ2-4; 8 bases map to TRBD2. Germline values: CDR1 KGHSH, CDR2 LQKENI. The CDR3 consists of 14 residues. The ends lost 5 bases at V and 8 bases at J; junction bases unmatched: 8. The CDR3: CASSSGLGPDIQYF. CDR3 sequence (DNA): TGTGCCAGCTCATCGGGACTAGGTCCGGACATTCAGTACTTC.

In this sample, this clone turned up once. The chain uses TRBV5-5 and TRBJ1-5; TRBD1 aligns across 8 bases. The CDR3 is 14 amino acids. Germline assignment: CDR1 SGHKS and CDR2 YYEKEE (reference sequence). With 4 bases clipped from V and 6 bases from J, the junction kept 6 bases outside the gene matches. In nucleotides, the CDR3 is TGTGCCAGCAGCATGACAGGGGCGGTTCAGCCCCAGCATTTT. Its translation is CASSMTGAVQPQHF.

The chain combines TRBV27 with TRBJ1-1; TRBD1 matches at 8 bases. V shed 7 bases and J 2 bases; nucleotides not matched to a gene: 9. The CDR3 extends over 15 amino acids. The germline V gene encodes CDR1 MNHEY and CDR2 SMNVEV (reference sequence). The CDR3 bases are TGTGCCAGCAAAACGAGAGGACAGGGTAACACTGAAGCTTTCTTT. Its translation is CASKTRGQGNTEAFF.

The chain couples TRBV18 to TRBJ2-7, with unresolved D. The CDR3 consists of 11 residues. Germline V gene data show CDR1 as KGHSH and CDR2 as LQKENI. Trimming shortened V by 2 bases and J by 5 bases, and 4 bases separated the two germline ends. CDR3 in DNA: TGTGCCAGCTCACCAAGCGACGAGCAGTACTTC. Its translation: CASSPSDEQYF.

The rearrangement links TRBV11-3 to TRBJ1-3, with D perhaps matching TRBD1 (6 bases). Germline V lookup: CDR1 SGHNT, CDR2 YENEEA. The CDR3 length is 15 residues. With 5 bases removed from V and 0 bases from J, the gap between germline ends came to 11 bases. CDR3 region: CASSGDKYSGNTIYF. As DNA, the CDR3 is TGTGCCAGCAGCGGGGACAAGTACTCTGGAAACACCATATATTTT. The whole variable domain, remainder taken from reference TRBV11-3 and TRBJ1-3, is EAGVVQSPRYKIIEKKQPVAFWCNPISGHNTLYWYLQNLGQGPELLIRYENEEAVDDSQLPKDRFSAERLKGVDSTLKIQPAELGDSAVYLCASSGDKYSGNTIYFGEGSWLTVV.

This rearrangement joins TRBV23-1 to TRBJ2-7; no clear D. TRBV23-1 is an ORF, and what it does is uncertain. This CDR3 has 9 residues. V lost 3 bases, J lost 11 bases, and 5 bases lay in between. This CDR3 is CASSHLKYF. In nucleotides, the CDR3 is TGCGCCAGCAGTCATCTTAAGTACTTC.

The rearrangement uses TRBV18 and TRBJ2-3; no clear D gene. The CDR3 covers 15 residues. Trimming shortened V by 4 bases and J by 0 bases, and 11 bases separated the two germline ends. Germline-derived CDR1 and CDR2 are KGHSH and LQKENI. CDR3 bases: TGTGCCAGCTCACTCTCGACATCGAGCACAGATACGCAGTATTTT. Its protein is CASSLSTSSTDTQYF.

V and J are TRBV11-2 and TRBJ2-7, with D tentatively TRBD1 (6 bases). Germline V gene sequence: CDR1 SGHAT, CDR2 FQNNGV. V was cut by 5 bases and J by 6 bases, with 14 bases left in between. This CDR3 is built from 13 residues. The CDR3 loop is CASSRGTLGEQYF. CDR3 nucleotides: TGTGCCAGCAGCAGAGGGACACTTGGCGAGCAGTACTTC.

This clone has just one count. This rearrangement joins TRBV5-6 to TRBJ2-1, with D possibly being TRBD1 (5 bases). Germline CDR1 SGHDT, CDR2 YYEEEE. V gave up 10 bases and J gave up 5 bases, with 19 bases separating them. This CDR3 is built from 14 residues. CDR3 in DNA: TGTGCCTCGCGTCGCACAGGCGGCCACAATGAGCAGTTCTTC. Encoded protein: CASRRTGGHNEQFF.

This sequence joins TRBV5-1 and TRBJ2-6, with D possibly TRBD1 on 6 matching bases. The V gene's germline CDR1 is SGHRS and CDR2 YFSETQ. Trimming removed 4 bases from V and 7 bases from J, with 15 bases in between. CDR3 size: 15 residues. CDR3 nucleotide sequence: TGCGCCAGCAGCCCGATACAGGGATCAGCCAACGTCCTGACTTTC. It is translated as CASSPIQGSANVLTF.

V gene TRBV2 combines with J gene TRBJ1-3, with D tentatively TRBD1 (6 bases). Trimming removed 6 bases at V and 1 base at J, with 13 bases between. Germline-derived CDR1 and CDR2 are SNHLY and FYNNEI. The CDR3 covers 15 residues. This chain's CDR3 is CASRSTGSSGNTIYF. The CDR3 region has the DNA TGTGCCAGCAGGAGTACAGGGTCGTCTGGAAACACCATATATTTT.

The chain links TRBV21-1 to TRBJ1-1; the table names TRBD1, a call not compared with the DNA. TRBV21-1 is termed a pseudogene. The CDR3 extends over 15 amino acids. CDR3 protein: CASGTSAVGNTEAFF. The CDR3 coding sequence is TGTGCCAGCGGGACATCCGCCGTGGGGAACACTGAAGCTTTCTTT.

As concerns this clone: Mismatch with germline at one junction end may stem from a read error. The chain joins TRBV5-1 to TRBJ2-7, with 7 positions matching TRBD2. The germline CDR1 and CDR2 sequences are SGHRS and YFSETQ. This CDR3 is built from 14 residues. CDR3: CASSLGTTTYEQYF. CDR3 bases: TGCGCCAGCAGTTTGGGGACTACCACCTACGAGCAGTACTTC.

The gene calls are TRBV11-3 and TRBJ2-5; 9 bases are a match to TRBD2. Germline V gene data show CDR1 as SGHNT and CDR2 as YENEEA. With 6 bases clipped from V and 5 bases from J, the junction kept 7 bases outside the gene matches. The CDR3 length is 14 residues. CDR3 loop: CASSSGGADETQYF. The CDR3 nucleotides are TGTGCCAGCAGTAGCGGGGGCGCGGACGAGACCCAGTACTTC.

This clone was observed a few times. The J gene is TRBJ2-4, the V gene TRBV11-2; 9 bases are a match to TRBD2. Trimming cost V 4 bases and J 7 bases; bases outside gene matches: 11. Germline CDR1 SGHAT, CDR2 FQNNGV. This CDR3 contains 16 residues. The CDR3 is CASSWGREGLSNIQYF. DNA for the CDR3: TGTGCCAGCAGCTGGGGGCGGGAGGGCCTATCGAACATTCAGTACTTC.

This sequence joins TRBV2 and TRBJ1-2; a weak D match, TRBD1 (5 bases). Between the trimmed V and J ends, which lost 5 bases and 4 bases, there was a span of 14 bases. This CDR3 comprises 14 residues. Germline V CDR1 and CDR2: SNHLY, FYNNEI. This chain's CDR3 is CASSFRQLSYGYTF. The CDR3 DNA follows: TGTGCCAGCAGTTTCCGACAGTTGTCCTATGGCTACACCTTC. The whole variable domain, remainder taken from reference TRBV2 and TRBJ1-2, is EPEVTQTPSHQVTQMGQEVILRCVPISNHLYFYWYRQILGQKVEFLVSFYNNEISEKSEIFDDQFSVERPDGSNFTLKIRSTKLEDSAMYFCASSFRQLSYGYTFGSGTRLTVV.

This chain uses TRBV16 with TRBJ2-3, with 7 bases lining up with TRBD2. Germline V gene data show CDR1 as KGHSY and CDR2 as FQNENV. The CDR3 sequence is 17 residues long. V gave up 0 bases and J gave up 1 base; unmatched junction bases: 7. Here the CDR3 DNA reads TGTGCCAGCAGCCAATCGGCCCCGGCGGGAGGCACAGATACGCAGTATTTT. Translation: CASSQSAPAGGTDTQYF. The full variable domain, rest sourced from reference TRBV16 and TRBJ2-3, is GEEVAQTPKHLVRGEGQKAKLYCAPIKGHSYVFWYQQVLKNEFKFLISFQNENVFDETGMPKERFSAKCLPNSPCSLEIQATKLEDSAVYFCASSQSAPAGGTDTQYFGPGTRLTVL.

This chain links TRBV29-1 with TRBJ2-7; 11 nucleotides match TRBD1. Germline V gives CDR1 SQVTM, CDR2 ANQGSEA. V lost 7 bases to trimming and J lost 3 bases; unmatched junction nucleotides: 8. The CDR3 extends over 14 amino acids. CDR3 bases: TGCAGCGCTCGGATCGGGACAGGGGGCTACGAGCAGTACTTC. Residues: CSARIGTGGYEQYF.

The chain joins TRBV9 to TRBJ1-4, with D perhaps TRBD1 (5 bases). The CDR3 runs to 15 residues. Looked up from germline, CDR1 is SGDLS and CDR2 is YYNGEE. V dropped 3 bases and J dropped 7 bases, with 16 bases sitting between them. The CDR3 sequence is CASSEEGQWGEKLFF. For the CDR3, the DNA is TGTGCCAGCAGCGAGGAGGGGCAGTGGGGTGAAAAACTGTTTTTT.

The J gene is TRBJ2-7, the V gene TRBV14; 7 positions agree with TRBD2. Germline V gene sequence: CDR1 SGHDN, CDR2 FVKESK. The CDR3 runs 14 residues. Germline trimming cut 7 bases from V and 0 bases from J; bases unmatched to any gene: 6. In DNA, the CDR3 is TGTGCCAGCAAGGAGGGAGGGAACTCCTACGAGCAGTACTTC. Protein: CASKEGGNSYEQYF.

The rearrangement joins TRBV13 to TRBJ2-3, with a possible D match to TRBD1 (6 bases). The germline gives CDR1 PRHDT, CDR2 FYEKMQ (reference sequence). V was shortened by 5 bases and J by 2 bases, with 17 bases between the two germline ends. This CDR3 is built from 16 residues. In DNA, the CDR3 is TGTGCCAGCAGCCAAAGTACAGGGTTCTTCACAGATACGCAGTATTTT. It codes for CASSQSTGFFTDTQYF.